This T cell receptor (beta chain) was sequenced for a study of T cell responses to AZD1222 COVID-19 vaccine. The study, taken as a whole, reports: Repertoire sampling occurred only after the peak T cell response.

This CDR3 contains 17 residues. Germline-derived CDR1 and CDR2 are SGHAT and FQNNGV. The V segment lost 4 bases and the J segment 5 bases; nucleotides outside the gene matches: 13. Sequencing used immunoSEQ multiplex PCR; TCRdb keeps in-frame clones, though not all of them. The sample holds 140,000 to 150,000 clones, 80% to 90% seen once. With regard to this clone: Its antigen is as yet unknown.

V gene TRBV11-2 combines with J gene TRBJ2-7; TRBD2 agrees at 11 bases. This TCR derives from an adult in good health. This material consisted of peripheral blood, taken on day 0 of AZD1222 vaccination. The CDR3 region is CASSSDLPSGRINEQYF. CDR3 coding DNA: TGTGCCAGCAGCTCCGACTTACCTAGCGGGAGGATCAACGAGCAGTACTTC.